This TCR beta chain was profiled in a study of radiotherapy plus CTLA-4 blockade in lung cancer. Study overall: Disease control was present in around a third of patients, and objective responses in approximately 20%.

Some clones are missing from TCRdb's copy, which holds only in-frame ones; the method was immunoSEQ multiplex PCR. The data show roughly 98,000 clones, about four fifths seen once. Whole-study results and caveats: Response was reportedly best predicted by early blood T cell clone dynamics, with interferon-beta. Some TCR clones had been derived from tumors. These clones expanded in peripheral blood after radiotherapy plus ipilimumab.

Turning to this clone: Its antigen is currently unknown. The same CDR3 is also encoded by other DNA sequences in this sample.

This CDR3 spans 13 amino acids. Per the germline V gene, CDR1 is KGHSH and CDR2 is LQKENI. The V end lost 3 bases, the J end lost 3 bases, and 7 bases lay between the germline ends. Sequences were derived from peripheral blood, sampled from a patient treated with radiotherapy plus ipilimumab. The J gene is TRBJ2-3, the V gene TRBV18; D not certain. The clonotype comes from a human donor with non-small cell lung cancer that progressed on radiotherapy plus ipilimumab. As DNA, the CDR3 is TGTGCCAGCTCACCGGGTAGGACAGATACGCAGTATTTT. It yields the protein CASSPGRTDTQYF.